This TCR beta chain was identified during a study of cytomegalovirus exposure and HLA in healthy donors. Healthy bone marrow donors supplied every sample. Trimming stripped 8 bases from V and 1 base from J, with 18 bases between. The germline V gene has CDR1 SNHLY and CDR2 FYNNEI. The CDR3 contains 15 residues. A remark on this clone: The antigen remains undetermined.

Use of 60 Vbeta and 13 Jbeta primers characterized the PCR. Produced via immunoSEQ multiplex PCR; TCRdb's table is partial and in-frame only. Of around 170,000 clones in the sample, 80% were seen once. General observations from the study: Later analysis identified some 16,000 TCR beta sequences associated with HLA alleles, using a false discovery rate threshold of 0.05. Most of the TCR beta V segments (in an earlier analysis) were productive either about 87% or about 30% of the time.

The sequence derives from a girl aged 5-17 years in good health and CMV-seropositive. The V gene is TRBV2, the J gene TRBJ2-7; D is unresolved. Source material: PBMCs. The CDR3: CASSNSSPGSYEQYF. The CDR3 DNA sequence: TGTGCCAGCTCCAACTCAAGCCCGGGTTCCTACGAGCAGTACTTC.